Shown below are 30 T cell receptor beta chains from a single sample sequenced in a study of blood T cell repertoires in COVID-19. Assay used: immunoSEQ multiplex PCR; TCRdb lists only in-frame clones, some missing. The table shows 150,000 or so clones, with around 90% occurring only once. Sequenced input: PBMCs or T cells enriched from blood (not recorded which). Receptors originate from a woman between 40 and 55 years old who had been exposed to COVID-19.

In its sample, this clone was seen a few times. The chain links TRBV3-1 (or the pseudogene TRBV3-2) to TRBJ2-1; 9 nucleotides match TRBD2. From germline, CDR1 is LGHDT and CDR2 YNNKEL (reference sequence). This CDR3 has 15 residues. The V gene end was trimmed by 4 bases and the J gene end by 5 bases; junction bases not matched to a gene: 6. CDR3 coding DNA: TGTGCCAGCAGCCCCCTAGCGGGGACAAACAATGAGCAGTTCTTC. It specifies CASSPLAGTNNEQFF.

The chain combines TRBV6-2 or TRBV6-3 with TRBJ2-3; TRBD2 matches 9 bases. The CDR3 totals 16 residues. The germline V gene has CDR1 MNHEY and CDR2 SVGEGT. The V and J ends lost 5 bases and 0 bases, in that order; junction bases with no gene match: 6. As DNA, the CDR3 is TGTGCCAGCAGTACCCCTAGCGGGGCTAGCACAGATACGCAGTATTTT. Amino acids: CASSTPSGASTDTQYF.

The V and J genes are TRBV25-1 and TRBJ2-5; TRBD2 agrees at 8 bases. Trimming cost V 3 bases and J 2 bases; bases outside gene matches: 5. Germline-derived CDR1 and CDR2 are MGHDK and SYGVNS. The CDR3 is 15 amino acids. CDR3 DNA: TGTGCCAGCAGTGACACGACTAGCGCACAAGAGACCCAGTACTTC. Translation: CASSDTTSAQETQYF.

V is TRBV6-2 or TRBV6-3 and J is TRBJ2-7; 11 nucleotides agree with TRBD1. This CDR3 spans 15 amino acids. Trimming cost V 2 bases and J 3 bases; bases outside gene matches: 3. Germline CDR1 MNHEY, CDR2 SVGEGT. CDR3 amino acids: CASSYRGQGGYEQYF. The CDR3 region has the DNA TGTGCCAGCAGTTACCGGGGACAGGGGGGCTACGAGCAGTACTTC.

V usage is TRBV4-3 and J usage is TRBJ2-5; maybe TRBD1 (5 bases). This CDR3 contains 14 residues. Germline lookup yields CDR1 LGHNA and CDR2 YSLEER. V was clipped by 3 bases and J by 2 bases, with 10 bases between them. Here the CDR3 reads CASSQDIGQETQYF. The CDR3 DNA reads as TGCGCCAGCAGCCAGGACATAGGGCAAGAGACCCAGTACTTC.

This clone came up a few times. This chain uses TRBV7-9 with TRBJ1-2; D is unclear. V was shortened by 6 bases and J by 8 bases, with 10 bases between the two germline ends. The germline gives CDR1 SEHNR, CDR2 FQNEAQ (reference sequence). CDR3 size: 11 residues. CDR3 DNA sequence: TGTGCCAGCAGTGGCCTGAGGGGCTACACCTTC. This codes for CASSGLRGYTF.

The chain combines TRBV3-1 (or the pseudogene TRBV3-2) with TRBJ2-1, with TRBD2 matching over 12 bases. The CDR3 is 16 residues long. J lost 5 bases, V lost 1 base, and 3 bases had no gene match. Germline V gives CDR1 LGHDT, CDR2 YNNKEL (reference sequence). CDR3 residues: CASSQARLAGDNEQFF. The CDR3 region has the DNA TGTGCCAGCAGCCAAGCCAGACTAGCGGGAGACAATGAGCAGTTCTTC.

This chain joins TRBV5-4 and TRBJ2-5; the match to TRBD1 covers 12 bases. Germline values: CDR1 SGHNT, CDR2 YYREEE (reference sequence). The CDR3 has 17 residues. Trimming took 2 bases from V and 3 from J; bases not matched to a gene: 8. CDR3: CASSFAGQGAIKETQYF. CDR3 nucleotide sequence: TGTGCCAGCAGCTTCGCGGGACAGGGGGCTATCAAAGAGACCCAGTACTTC. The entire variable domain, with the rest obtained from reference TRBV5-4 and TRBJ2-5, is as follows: ETGVTQSPTHLIKTRGQQVTLRCSSQSGHNTVSWYQQALGQGPQFIFQYYREEENGRGNFPPRFSGLQFPNYSSELNVNALELDDSALYLCASSFAGQGAIKETQYFGPGTRLLVL.

The CDR3 bases are TGCAGCGTTGCCGGACTAGACTCCTACGAGCAGTACTTC. Its protein product is CSVAGLDSYEQYF. V and J are TRBV29-1 and TRBJ2-7; TRBD2 matches 7 bases. The CDR3 has 13 residues. From germline, CDR1 is SQVTM and CDR2 ANQGSEA. Trimming cost V 4 bases and J 0 bases; bases outside gene matches: 3.

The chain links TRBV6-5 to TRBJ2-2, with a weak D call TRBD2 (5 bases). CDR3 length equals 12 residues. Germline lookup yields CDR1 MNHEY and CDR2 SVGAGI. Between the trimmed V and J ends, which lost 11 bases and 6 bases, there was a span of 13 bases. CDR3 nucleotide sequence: TGTGCCTCCCAGCGGTTGGCCGGGGAGCTGTTTTTT. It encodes CASQRLAGELFF.

DNA for the CDR3: TGTGCCAGTAATCCAGCAGGGGCGGTTTCGGATGAGCAGTTCTTC. Protein sequence: CASNPAGAVSDEQFF. V gene TRBV19 combines with J gene TRBJ2-1; TRBD1 might be the D (6 bases). V shed 7 bases and J shed 8 bases, with 21 bases lying between them. This CDR3 has 15 amino acids. The germline V gene encodes CDR1 LNHDA and CDR2 SQIVND (reference sequence).

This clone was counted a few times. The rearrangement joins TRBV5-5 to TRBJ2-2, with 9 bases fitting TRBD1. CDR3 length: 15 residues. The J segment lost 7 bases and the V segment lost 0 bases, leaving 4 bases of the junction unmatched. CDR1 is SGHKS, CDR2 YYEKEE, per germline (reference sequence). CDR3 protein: CASSLGRQGGGELFF. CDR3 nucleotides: TGTGCCAGCAGCTTGGGGCGACAGGGGGGCGGGGAGCTGTTTTTT. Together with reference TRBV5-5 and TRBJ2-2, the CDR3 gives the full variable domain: DAGVTQSPTHLIKTRGQQVTLRCSPISGHKSVSWYQQVLGQGPQFIFQYYEKEERGRGNFPDRFSARQFPNYSSELNVNALLLGDSALYLCASSLGRQGGGELFFGEGSRLTVL.

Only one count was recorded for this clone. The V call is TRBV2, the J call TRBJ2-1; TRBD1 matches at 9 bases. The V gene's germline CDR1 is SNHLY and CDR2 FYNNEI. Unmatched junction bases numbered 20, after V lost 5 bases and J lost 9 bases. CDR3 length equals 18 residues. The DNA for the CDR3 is TGTGCCAGCAGTACTGGACAGGGGACCAGGAATTCGGACGGTGAGCAGTTCTTC. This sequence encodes CASSTGQGTRNSDGEQFF.

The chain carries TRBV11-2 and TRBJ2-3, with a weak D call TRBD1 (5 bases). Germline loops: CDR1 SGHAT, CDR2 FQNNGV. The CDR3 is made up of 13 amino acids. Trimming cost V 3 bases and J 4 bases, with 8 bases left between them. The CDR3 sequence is CASSLRRADTQYF. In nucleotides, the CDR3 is TGTGCCAGCAGCTTGCGCAGGGCAGATACGCAGTATTTT.

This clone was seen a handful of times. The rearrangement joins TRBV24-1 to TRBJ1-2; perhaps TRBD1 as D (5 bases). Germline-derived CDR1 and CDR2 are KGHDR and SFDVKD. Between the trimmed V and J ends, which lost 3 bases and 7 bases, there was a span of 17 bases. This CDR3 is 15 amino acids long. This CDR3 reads CATSDLPGGDGGYTF. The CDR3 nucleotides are TGTGCCACCAGTGATCTCCCGGGGGGGGATGGTGGCTACACCTTC.

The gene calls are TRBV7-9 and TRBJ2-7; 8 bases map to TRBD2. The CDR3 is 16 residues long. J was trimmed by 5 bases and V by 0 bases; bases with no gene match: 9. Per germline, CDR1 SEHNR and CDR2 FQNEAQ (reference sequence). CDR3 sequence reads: CASSLALAGAFDEQYF. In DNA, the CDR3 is TGTGCCAGCAGCTTAGCTCTAGCGGGTGCCTTTGACGAGCAGTACTTC.

The CDR3 region is CASSSGLAGRFGEQYF. The CDR3 coding sequence is TGTGCCAGCAGTTCCGGACTAGCGGGGCGCTTCGGTGAGCAGTACTTC. The chain is built from TRBV28 and TRBJ2-7, with 12 bases that match TRBD2. J was trimmed by 7 bases and V by 4 bases; bases with no gene match: 11. The CDR3 runs 16 residues. The germline V gene has CDR1 MDHEN and CDR2 SYDVKM.

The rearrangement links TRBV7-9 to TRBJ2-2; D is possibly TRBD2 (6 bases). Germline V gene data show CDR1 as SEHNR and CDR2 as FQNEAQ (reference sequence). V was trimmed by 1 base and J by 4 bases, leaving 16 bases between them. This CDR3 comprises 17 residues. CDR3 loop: CASSLGKAGRTTGELFF. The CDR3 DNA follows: TGTGCCAGCAGCTTAGGGAAGGCGGGACGAACCACCGGGGAGCTGTTTTTT.

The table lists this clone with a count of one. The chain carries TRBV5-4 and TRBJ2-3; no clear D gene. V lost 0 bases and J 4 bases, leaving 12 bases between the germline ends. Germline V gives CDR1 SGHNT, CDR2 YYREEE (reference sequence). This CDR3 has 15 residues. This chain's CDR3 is CASSLVSQQSDTQYF. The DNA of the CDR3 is TGTGCCAGCAGCTTGGTCAGTCAACAGTCAGATACGCAGTATTTT.

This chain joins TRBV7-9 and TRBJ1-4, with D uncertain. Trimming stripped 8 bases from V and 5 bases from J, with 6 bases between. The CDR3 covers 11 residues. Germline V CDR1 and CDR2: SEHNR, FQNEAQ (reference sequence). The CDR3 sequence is CASGLNEKLFF. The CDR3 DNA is TGTGCCAGCGGCCTGAATGAAAAACTGTTTTTT. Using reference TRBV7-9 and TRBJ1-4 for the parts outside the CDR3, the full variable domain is DTGVSQNPRHKITKRGQNVTFRCDPISEHNRLYWYRQTLGQGPEFLTYFQNEAQLEKSRLLSDRFSAERPKGSFSTLEIQRTEQGDSAMYLCASGLNEKLFFGSGTQLSVL.

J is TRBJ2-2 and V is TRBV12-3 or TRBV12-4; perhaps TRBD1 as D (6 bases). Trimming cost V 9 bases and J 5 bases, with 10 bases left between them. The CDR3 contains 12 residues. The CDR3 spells CASAQGTGELFF. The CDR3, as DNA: TGTGCCAGTGCCCAGGGGACCGGGGAGCTGTTTTTT.

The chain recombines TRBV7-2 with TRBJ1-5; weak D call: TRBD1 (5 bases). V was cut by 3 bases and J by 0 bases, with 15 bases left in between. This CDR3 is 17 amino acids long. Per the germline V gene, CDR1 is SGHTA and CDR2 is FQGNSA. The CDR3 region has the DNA TGTGCCAGCAGCTTGGGGGGGTCCCCGTATAGCAATCAGCCCCAGCATTTT. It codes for CASSLGGSPYSNQPQHF.

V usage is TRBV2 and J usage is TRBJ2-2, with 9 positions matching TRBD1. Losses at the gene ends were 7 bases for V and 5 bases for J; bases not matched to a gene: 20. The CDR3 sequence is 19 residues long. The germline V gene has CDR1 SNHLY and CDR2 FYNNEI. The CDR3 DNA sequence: TGTGCCAGCACACCGGGACAGGGCCCTGAAGGCGGGAGAACCGGGGAGCTGTTTTTT. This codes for CASTPGQGPEGGRTGELFF.

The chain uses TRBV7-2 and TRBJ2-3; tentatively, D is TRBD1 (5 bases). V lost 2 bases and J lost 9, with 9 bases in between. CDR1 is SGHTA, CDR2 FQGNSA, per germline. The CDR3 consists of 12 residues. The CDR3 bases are TGTGCCAGCAGCTTAAGGTGGGGCACGCAGTATTTT. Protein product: CASSLRWGTQYF.

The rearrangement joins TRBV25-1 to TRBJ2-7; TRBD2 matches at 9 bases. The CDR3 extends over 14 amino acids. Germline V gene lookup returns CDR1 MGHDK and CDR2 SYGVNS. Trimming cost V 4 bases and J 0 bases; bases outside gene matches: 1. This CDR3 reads CASSGAGGSYEQYF. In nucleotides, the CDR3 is TGTGCCAGCAGTGGAGCGGGAGGCTCCTACGAGCAGTACTTC.

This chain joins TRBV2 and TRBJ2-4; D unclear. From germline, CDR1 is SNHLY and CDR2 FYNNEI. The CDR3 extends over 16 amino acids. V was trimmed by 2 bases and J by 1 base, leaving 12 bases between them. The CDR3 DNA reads TGTGCCAGCAGTGAAAGATTAGCAACCGCCAAAAACATTCAGTACTTC. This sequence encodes CASSERLATAKNIQYF.

This CDR3 is CASSQVGTGNEKLFF. CDR3 sequence (DNA): TGCGCCAGCAGCCAAGTAGGGACAGGGAACGAAAAACTGTTTTTT. V gene TRBV4-3 combines with J gene TRBJ1-4; 9 bases agree with TRBD1. J was trimmed by 8 bases and V by 1 base; bases with no gene match: 5. CDR1 and CDR2 from the germline V gene are LGHNA and YSLEER. CDR3 length: 15 residues.

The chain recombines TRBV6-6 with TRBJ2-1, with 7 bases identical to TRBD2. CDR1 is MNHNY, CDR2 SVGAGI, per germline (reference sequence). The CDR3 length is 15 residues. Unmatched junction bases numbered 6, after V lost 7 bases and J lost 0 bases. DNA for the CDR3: TGTGCCAGCACCACGGGACTAAGCTCCTACAATGAGCAGTTCTTC. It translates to CASTTGLSSYNEQFF.

The CDR3 sequence is CASSMGQGTWGQPQHF. The CDR3 DNA reads TGCGCCAGCAGCATGGGACAGGGGACCTGGGGGCAGCCCCAGCATTTT. The chain has TRBV4-1 and TRBJ1-5; 10 bases line up with TRBD1. The V and J ends lost 5 bases and 7 bases, in that order; junction bases with no gene match: 11. This CDR3 is 16 amino acids long. CDR1 and CDR2 (germline): MGHRA, YSYEKL.

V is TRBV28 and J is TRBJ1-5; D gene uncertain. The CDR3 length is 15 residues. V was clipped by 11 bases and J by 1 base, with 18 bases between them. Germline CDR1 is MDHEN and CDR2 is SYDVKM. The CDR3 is CAGNGATGSNQPQHF. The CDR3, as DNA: TGTGCCGGAAATGGTGCCACGGGAAGCAATCAGCCCCAGCATTTT.